This entry lists 10 T cell receptor beta chains sequenced from one sample in a study of shared clonotypes between healthy human individuals. Clones were sequenced by immunoSEQ multiplex PCR, and TCRdb holds only the in-frame ones, with some missing. The repertoire holds over a million clones, about 70% seen once, with about 1.5% in the top ten. Material for sequencing was memory CD4+ T cells sorted from blood. Stated subset: CD45RA-negative fraction. These receptor sequences come from a man younger than 35 in good health.

There are a few counts of this clone. The gene calls are TRBV11-2 and TRBJ2-2; D gene ambiguous. CDR1 and CDR2 (germline): SGHAT, FQNNGV. V was trimmed by 2 bases and J by 5 bases, leaving 15 bases between them. The CDR3 sequence is 16 residues long. In nucleotides, the CDR3 is TGTGCCAGCAGCTTATGGGGTCCCGCCACTACCGGGGAGCTGTTTTTT. Its translation: CASSLWGPATTGELFF. The entire variable domain, with the rest obtained from reference TRBV11-2 and TRBJ2-2, is as follows: EAGVAQSPRYKIIEKRQSVAFWCNPISGHATLYWYQQILGQGPKLLIQFQNNGVVDDSQLPKDRFSAERLKGVDSTLKIQPAKLEDSAVYLCASSLWGPATTGELFFGEGSRLTVL.

The gene calls are TRBV7-2 and TRBJ2-5; D remains unclear. This CDR3 comprises 13 residues. The germline V gene has CDR1 SGHTA and CDR2 FQGNSA. V was shortened by 2 bases and J by 4 bases, with 8 bases between the two germline ends. The CDR3 is CASSLSGGETQYF. The CDR3, as DNA: TGTGCCAGCAGCTTATCGGGCGGAGAGACCCAGTACTTC.

Note on this clone: This same CDR3 is encoded by further DNA sequences in the sample. The V gene is TRBV5-1, the J gene TRBJ2-3; 10 bases map to TRBD2. The V gene end was trimmed by 0 bases and the J gene end by 1 base; junction bases not matched to a gene: 2. The CDR3 totals 16 residues. Germline-derived CDR1 and CDR2 are SGHRS and YFSETQ. CDR3 DNA sequence: TGCGCCAGCAGCTTGGGACTAGCGGGTGGCACAGATACGCAGTATTTT. It specifies CASSLGLAGGTDTQYF.

The CDR3 region has the DNA TGTGCCAGCAGCGTAATCCCCTTGAATGAGCAGTTCTTC. This encodes CASSVIPLNEQFF. The chain joins TRBV9 to TRBJ2-1; D is unclear. Germline V gene sequence: CDR1 SGDLS, CDR2 YYNGEE. The CDR3 has 13 residues. The V and J ends lost 1 base and 7 bases respectively, with 9 bases between them. The full variable domain, in which reference TRBV9 and TRBJ2-1 provide the parts outside the CDR3, is DSGVTQTPKHLITATGQRVTLRCSPRSGDLSVYWYQQSLDQGLQFLIQYYNGEERAKGNILERFSAQQFPDLHSELNLSSLELGDSALYFCASSVIPLNEQFFGPGTRLTVL.

The chain is built from TRBV29-1 and TRBJ2-1, with TRBD1 identical over 8 bases. The germline V gene has CDR1 SQVTM and CDR2 ANQGSEA. Trimming at V came to 4 bases and at J to 2 bases, leaving 1 base not matched to a gene. The length of the CDR3 is 13 residues. In nucleotides, the CDR3 is TGCAGCGTTGGGACAGGGACCTACAATGAGCAGTTCTTC. Translated, it gives CSVGTGTYNEQFF.

The rearrangement uses TRBV25-1 and TRBJ2-7; perhaps TRBD1 as D (6 bases). Germline V CDR1 and CDR2: MGHDK, SYGVNS. The length of the CDR3 is 10 residues. The ends were cut back, 6 bases at V and 10 bases at J, with 10 bases in the middle. In nucleotides, the CDR3 is TGTGCCAGCAGGATAGGGGGACAGTACTTC. Its translation is CASRIGGQYF.

The chain combines TRBV28 with TRBJ2-7, with D maybe TRBD2 (7 bases). Trimming left V 5 bases short and J 0 bases short, with 11 bases between. CDR3 length: 14 amino acids. Germline V lookup: CDR1 MDHEN, CDR2 SYDVKM. The CDR3 loop is CASSQGGGSYEQYF. The CDR3 DNA reads as TGTGCCAGCAGTCAGGGAGGGGGCTCCTACGAGCAGTACTTC.

This chain joins TRBV6-6 and TRBJ2-7; a weak D match, TRBD1 (6 bases). This CDR3 spans 14 amino acids. CDR1 is MNHNY, CDR2 SVGAGI, per germline (reference sequence). Trimming shortened V by 6 bases and J by 6 bases, and 18 bases separated the two germline ends. The CDR3 DNA is TGTGCCAGCAGCTCCCAGGGGAGTCCGGGCGAGCAGTACTTC. Its protein product is CASSSQGSPGEQYF.

The chain is built from TRBV2 and TRBJ2-5; D gene uncertain. V gave up 7 bases and J gave up 1 base, with 4 bases separating them. The CDR3 is 11 amino acids. Germline V gene lookup returns CDR1 SNHLY and CDR2 FYNNEI. The CDR3 bases are TGTGCCAGCATGCTCCAAGAGACCCAGTACTTC. Residues: CASMLQETQYF. The variable domain in full, with the rest retrieved from reference TRBV2 and TRBJ2-5, is EPEVTQTPSHQVTQMGQEVILRCVPISNHLYFYWYRQILGQKVEFLVSFYNNEISEKSEIFDDQFSVERPDGSNFTLKIRSTKLEDSAMYFCASMLQETQYFGPGTRLLVL.

The chain recombines TRBV30 with TRBJ2-3; TRBD2 aligns across 12 bases. The germline V gene has CDR1 GTSNPN and CDR2 SVGIG (reference sequence). Germline trimming cut 3 bases from V and 2 bases from J; bases unmatched to any gene: 6. The CDR3 is made up of 16 amino acids. This CDR3 reads CAWRDGLAGTTDTQYF. For the CDR3, the DNA is TGTGCCTGGAGGGATGGACTAGCGGGGACCACAGATACGCAGTATTTT.